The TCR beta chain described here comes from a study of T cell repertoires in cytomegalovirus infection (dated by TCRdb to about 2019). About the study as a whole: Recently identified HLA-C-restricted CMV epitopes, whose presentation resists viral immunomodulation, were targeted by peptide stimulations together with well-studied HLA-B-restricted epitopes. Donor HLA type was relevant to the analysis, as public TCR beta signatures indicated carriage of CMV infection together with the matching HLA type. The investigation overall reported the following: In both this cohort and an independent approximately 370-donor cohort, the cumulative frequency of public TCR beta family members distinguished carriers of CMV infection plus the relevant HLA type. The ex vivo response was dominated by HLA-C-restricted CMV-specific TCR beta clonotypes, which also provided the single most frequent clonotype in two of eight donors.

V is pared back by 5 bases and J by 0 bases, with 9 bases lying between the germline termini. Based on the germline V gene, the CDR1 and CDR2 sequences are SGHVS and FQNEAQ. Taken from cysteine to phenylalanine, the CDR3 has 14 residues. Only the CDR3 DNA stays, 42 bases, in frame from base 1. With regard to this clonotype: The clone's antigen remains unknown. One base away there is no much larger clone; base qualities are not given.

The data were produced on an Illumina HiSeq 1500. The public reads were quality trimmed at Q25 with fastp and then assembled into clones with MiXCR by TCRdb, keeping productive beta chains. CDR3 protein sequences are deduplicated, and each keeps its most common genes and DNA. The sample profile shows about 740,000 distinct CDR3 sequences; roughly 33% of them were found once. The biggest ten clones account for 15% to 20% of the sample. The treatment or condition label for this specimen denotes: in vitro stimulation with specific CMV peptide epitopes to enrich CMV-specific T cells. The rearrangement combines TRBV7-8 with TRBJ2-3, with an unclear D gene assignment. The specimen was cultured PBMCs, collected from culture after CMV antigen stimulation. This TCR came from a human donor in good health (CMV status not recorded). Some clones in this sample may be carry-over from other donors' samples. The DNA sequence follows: TGTGCCAGCAGCCCGATCAAGAGCACAGATACGCAGTATTTT. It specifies CASSPIKSTDTQYF. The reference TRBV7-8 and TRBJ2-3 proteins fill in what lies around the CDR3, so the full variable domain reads GAGVSQSPRYKVAKRGQDVALRCDPISGHVSLFWYQQALGQGPEFLTYFQNEAQLDKSGLPSDRFFAERPEGSVSTLKIQRTQQEDSAVYLCASSPIKSTDTQYFGPGTRLTVL.